The 19 T cell receptor beta chains given below trace back to one sample, sequenced in a study of cytomegalovirus exposure and HLA in healthy donors. PCR amplification relied on 60 Vbeta primers (plus 13 Jbeta primers). Only in-frame clones appear in the TCRdb table, and some are missing; sequencing was by immunoSEQ multiplex PCR. The table records 180,000 or so clones, roughly 80% of them present only once. The specimen sequenced was PBMCs. The receptors here all came from a female donor in good health and CMV-seronegative.

The genes are TRBV5-5 and TRBJ1-2; 9 nucleotides line up with TRBD1. Germline V CDR1 and CDR2: SGHKS, YYEKEE (reference sequence). There are 14 residues in the CDR3. With 2 bases clipped from V and 7 bases from J, the junction kept 6 bases outside the gene matches. The CDR3 here is CASSFTGGAFGYTF. The CDR3 DNA is TGTGCCAGCAGCTTTACAGGGGGCGCGTTTGGCTACACCTTC. Based on the CDR3 plus reference TRBV5-5 and TRBJ1-2, the full variable domain is DAGVTQSPTHLIKTRGQQVTLRCSPISGHKSVSWYQQVLGQGPQFIFQYYEKEERGRGNFPDRFSARQFPNYSSELNVNALLLGDSALYLCASSFTGGAFGYTFGSGTRLTVV.

The chain carries TRBV6-5 and TRBJ1-1; 9 bases line up with TRBD1. With 4 bases clipped from V and 6 bases from J, the junction kept 6 bases outside the gene matches. This CDR3 is 14 amino acids long. The germline gives CDR1 MNHEY, CDR2 SVGAGI. The CDR3 nucleotides are TGTGCCAGCAGTTCGCCTAGACAGGGGGCTGAAGCTTTCTTT. Residues: CASSSPRQGAEAFF.

The chain is built from TRBV9 and TRBJ2-5, with 11 nucleotides matching TRBD1. Trimming took 3 bases from V and 5 from J; bases not matched to a gene: 9. The length of the CDR3 is 16 residues. CDR1 is SGDLS and CDR2 is YYNGEE in the germline V gene. The CDR3 loop reads CASSARGQGVQETQYF. The CDR3 DNA is TGTGCCAGCAGCGCCCGGGGACAGGGGGTACAGGAGACCCAGTACTTC.

The chain couples TRBV4-2 to TRBJ2-3; 7 bases match TRBD2. Trimming took 1 base from V and 0 from J; bases not matched to a gene: 13. There are 19 residues in the CDR3. Per germline, CDR1 LGHNA and CDR2 YNFKEQ. The CDR3 is CASSQGLGGELPSTDTQYF. In nucleotides, the CDR3 is TGTGCCAGCAGCCAAGGCCTGGGGGGGGAGTTACCCAGCACAGATACGCAGTATTTT.

This chain uses TRBV5-8 with TRBJ2-3, with TRBD1 matching 7 bases. From germline, CDR1 is SGHTS and CDR2 YDEGEE. J lost 2 bases, V lost 4 bases, and 10 bases had no gene match. CDR3 length: 16 residues. The CDR3 loop reads CASSRSWTGTTDTQYF. The CDR3 region has the DNA TGTGCCAGCAGCCGAAGCTGGACAGGTACCACAGATACGCAGTATTTT.

The genes are TRBV2 and TRBJ1-5; maybe TRBD1 (6 bases). This CDR3 comprises 12 residues. Trimming cost V 6 bases and J 7 bases, with 10 bases left between them. Germline V CDR1 and CDR2: SNHLY, FYNNEI. The CDR3 DNA reads TGTGCCAGCAGATCAGGGGAACAGCCCCAGCATTTT. This encodes CASRSGEQPQHF.

This clone was detected only a few times. This chain connects TRBV28 to TRBJ1-1, with no clear D. The ends were cut back, 6 bases at V and 3 bases at J, with 14 bases in the middle. CDR1 is MDHEN and CDR2 is SYDVKM in the germline V gene. The CDR3 extends over 14 amino acids. In DNA, the CDR3 is TGTGCCAGCAGACTACCCGGGGTTGACACTGAAGCTTTCTTT. Translation gives CASRLPGVDTEAFF.

The chain joins TRBV2 to TRBJ2-1; D gene unclear. Germline lookup yields CDR1 SNHLY and CDR2 FYNNEI. The CDR3 loop spans 11 amino acids. The V end was cut by 7 bases, the J end by 8 bases, with 9 bases between. The CDR3 DNA reads as TGTGCCAGCATTCTGGAGTATGAGCAGTTCTTC. This sequence encodes CASILEYEQFF.

A word on this clone: Other DNA sequences in this specimen translate into the identical CDR3. This chain joins TRBV5-1 and TRBJ2-3; 7 bases fit TRBD2. Per the germline V gene, CDR1 is SGHRS and CDR2 is YFSETQ. The V gene end was trimmed by 0 bases and the J gene end by 4 bases; junction bases not matched to a gene: 5. This CDR3 is 15 amino acids long. The CDR3 reads CASSLALAGADTQYF. CDR3 DNA: TGCGCCAGCAGCTTGGCCCTGGCGGGAGCAGATACGCAGTATTTT.

V usage is TRBV6-1 and J usage is TRBJ2-7; D may be TRBD1 (5 bases). Trimming took 5 bases from V and 1 from J, leaving 12 bases between them. The CDR3 consists of 14 residues. Per the germline V gene, CDR1 is MNHNS and CDR2 is SASEGT. The CDR3 nucleotides read TGTGCCAGCAGTAGAACGACAGCTTCCTACGAGCAGTACTTC. This gives the protein CASSRTTASYEQYF.

This chain uses TRBV19 with TRBJ2-3; no definite D call. Germline CDR1 is LNHDA and CDR2 is SQIVND (reference sequence). This CDR3 spans 14 amino acids. Trimming removed 3 bases from V and 0 bases from J, with 7 bases in between. The CDR3 bases are TGTGCCAGTAGTATCGGTCTAAGCACAGATACGCAGTATTTT. Its translation: CASSIGLSTDTQYF. The full variable domain, rest sourced from reference TRBV19 and TRBJ2-3, is DGGITQSPKYLFRKEGQNVTLSCEQNLNHDAMYWYRQDPGQGLRLIYYSQIVNDFQKGDIAEGYSVSREKKESFPLTVTSAQKNPTAFYLCASSIGLSTDTQYFGPGTRLTVL.

This clone has just a few counts. The chain has TRBV2 and TRBJ2-1; 7 bases are shared with TRBD2. J gave up 4 bases and V 2 bases, and 8 bases lay outside the gene matches. The germline V gene encodes CDR1 SNHLY and CDR2 FYNNEI. The CDR3 spans 16 residues. CDR3 coding DNA: TGTGCCAGCAGTGAACTAGCGGTACATGAATACAATGAGCAGTTCTTC. Protein product: CASSELAVHEYNEQFF.

This clone was detected a few times. This sequence joins TRBV29-1 and TRBJ2-4, with 7 positions matching TRBD1. Looked up from germline, CDR1 is SQVTM and CDR2 is ANQGSEA. This CDR3 spans 12 amino acids. Trimming at V came to 7 bases and at J to 6 bases, leaving 6 bases not matched to a gene. The CDR3 nucleotides read TGCAGCGCCACAGGGGACCGAAACATTCAGTACTTC. The encoded protein is CSATGDRNIQYF.

This chain links TRBV5-1 with TRBJ2-5, with 15 bases fitting TRBD2. Germline lookup yields CDR1 SGHRS and CDR2 YFSETQ. The CDR3 contains 18 residues. J gave up 3 bases and V 5 bases, and 11 bases lay outside the gene matches. The CDR3: CASRFGLAGGKIEETQYF. CDR3 sequence (DNA): TGCGCCAGCAGATTTGGACTAGCGGGGGGGAAAATAGAAGAGACCCAGTACTTC.

V is TRBV7-2 and J is TRBJ2-1; D might be TRBD1 (5 bases). The germline CDR1 and CDR2 sequences are SGHTA and FQGNSA. The CDR3 is made up of 13 amino acids. Trimming took 0 bases from V and 8 from J, leaving 8 bases between them. The CDR3, as DNA: TGTGCCAGCAGCTTAGCGACACAGGATGAGCAGTTCTTC. Its translation: CASSLATQDEQFF.

The chain joins TRBV19 to TRBJ2-1; D uncertain. This CDR3 is built from 16 residues. CDR1 is LNHDA, CDR2 SQIVND, per germline (reference sequence). Trimming pared 2 bases from V and 0 bases from J, leaving 11 bases between. The CDR3 coding sequence is TGTGCCAGTAGTATATTGTCCGGTAGCTCCTACAATGAGCAGTTCTTC. Its translation: CASSILSGSSYNEQFF.

CDR3 loop: CASSFQSSYEQYF. CDR3 coding DNA: TGCGCCAGCAGCTTCCAGTCCTCCTACGAGCAGTACTTC. The V gene is TRBV5-1, the J gene TRBJ2-7; D remains ambiguous. CDR1 SGHRS and CDR2 YFSETQ come from the germline V gene. V lost 2 bases and J 0 bases, leaving 6 bases between the germline ends. The CDR3 loop spans 13 amino acids.

The count of this clone is one. The chain recombines TRBV7-9 with TRBJ2-3; 9 bases map to TRBD1. The germline V gene encodes CDR1 SEHNR and CDR2 FQNEAQ (reference sequence). The CDR3 extends over 17 amino acids. V shed 10 bases and J 5 bases; nucleotides not matched to a gene: 19. Here the CDR3 reads CATPPGGKTDRGDTQYF. The CDR3 DNA sequence: TGTGCCACCCCCCCGGGGGGTAAGACGGACAGGGGAGATACGCAGTATTTT.

This clone was detected only once. This chain joins TRBV5-6 and TRBJ2-1; 7 positions match TRBD2. This CDR3 is 14 amino acids long. The ends lost 7 bases at V and 5 bases at J; junction bases unmatched: 9. CDR1 and CDR2 (germline): SGHDT, YYEEEE. The CDR3 DNA follows: TGTGCCAGCCTAGGAGGACTAGGCAACAATGAGCAGTTCTTC. Translation: CASLGGLGNNEQFF.